This T cell receptor (beta chain) is drawn from a study of beta chain features in type 1 diabetes. V lost 3 bases and J 3 bases, leaving 5 bases between the germline ends. Germline V gene data show CDR1 as SGHAT and CDR2 as FQNNGV. This CDR3 has 12 amino acids. Regarding this clone: Its antigen remains unidentified.

Expressed TCRB transcripts were sequenced after all isolated RNA was converted to cDNA. Clones were sequenced by immunoSEQ multiplex PCR, and TCRdb holds only the in-frame ones, with some missing. The sample consists of 150,000 to 200,000 clones, 63% of them appearing once. Whole-study results and caveats: Moderately but significantly shorter TCRB CDR3s were found in Type 1 diabetes patients in all four CD4+ subsets.

Sequencing was performed on naive CD4+ T cells from blood. This chain links TRBV11-2 with TRBJ2-5, with no clear D. The clonotype originates from a man aged 25 to 45 with type 1 diabetes. In DNA, the CDR3 is TGTGCCAGCAGCTTCGGTAAAGAGACCCAGTACTTC. Its protein product is CASSFGKETQYF.